The TCR beta chain described here comes from a study of cytomegalovirus exposure and HLA in healthy donors. CDR1 and CDR2 (germline): MGHDK, SYGVNS. The V end was cut by 3 bases, the J end by 5 bases, with 10 bases between. The CDR3 is 14 residues long. Whole-study results and caveats: In a later analysis, V- and J-gene trimming of beta chains associated with a DCLRE1C missense variant, replicated independently. The study labeled under 200 TCR beta chains cytomegalovirus-associated.

The PCR used 60 Vbeta and 13 Jbeta primers. Sequenced by immunoSEQ multiplex PCR; TCRdb stores in-frame clones only, minus some. The table includes about 120,000 clones, around three quarters detected once. A remark on this clone: The target antigen is unknown.

The source is a woman between 25 and 40 years old in good health and CMV-seropositive. The V gene is TRBV25-1, the J gene TRBJ2-2, with D tentatively TRBD1 (6 bases). Material: PBMCs. Written as DNA, the CDR3 is TGTGCCAGCAGTGATCCAGGGGTTACCGGGGAGCTGTTTTTT. Amino acid sequence: CASSDPGVTGELFF.